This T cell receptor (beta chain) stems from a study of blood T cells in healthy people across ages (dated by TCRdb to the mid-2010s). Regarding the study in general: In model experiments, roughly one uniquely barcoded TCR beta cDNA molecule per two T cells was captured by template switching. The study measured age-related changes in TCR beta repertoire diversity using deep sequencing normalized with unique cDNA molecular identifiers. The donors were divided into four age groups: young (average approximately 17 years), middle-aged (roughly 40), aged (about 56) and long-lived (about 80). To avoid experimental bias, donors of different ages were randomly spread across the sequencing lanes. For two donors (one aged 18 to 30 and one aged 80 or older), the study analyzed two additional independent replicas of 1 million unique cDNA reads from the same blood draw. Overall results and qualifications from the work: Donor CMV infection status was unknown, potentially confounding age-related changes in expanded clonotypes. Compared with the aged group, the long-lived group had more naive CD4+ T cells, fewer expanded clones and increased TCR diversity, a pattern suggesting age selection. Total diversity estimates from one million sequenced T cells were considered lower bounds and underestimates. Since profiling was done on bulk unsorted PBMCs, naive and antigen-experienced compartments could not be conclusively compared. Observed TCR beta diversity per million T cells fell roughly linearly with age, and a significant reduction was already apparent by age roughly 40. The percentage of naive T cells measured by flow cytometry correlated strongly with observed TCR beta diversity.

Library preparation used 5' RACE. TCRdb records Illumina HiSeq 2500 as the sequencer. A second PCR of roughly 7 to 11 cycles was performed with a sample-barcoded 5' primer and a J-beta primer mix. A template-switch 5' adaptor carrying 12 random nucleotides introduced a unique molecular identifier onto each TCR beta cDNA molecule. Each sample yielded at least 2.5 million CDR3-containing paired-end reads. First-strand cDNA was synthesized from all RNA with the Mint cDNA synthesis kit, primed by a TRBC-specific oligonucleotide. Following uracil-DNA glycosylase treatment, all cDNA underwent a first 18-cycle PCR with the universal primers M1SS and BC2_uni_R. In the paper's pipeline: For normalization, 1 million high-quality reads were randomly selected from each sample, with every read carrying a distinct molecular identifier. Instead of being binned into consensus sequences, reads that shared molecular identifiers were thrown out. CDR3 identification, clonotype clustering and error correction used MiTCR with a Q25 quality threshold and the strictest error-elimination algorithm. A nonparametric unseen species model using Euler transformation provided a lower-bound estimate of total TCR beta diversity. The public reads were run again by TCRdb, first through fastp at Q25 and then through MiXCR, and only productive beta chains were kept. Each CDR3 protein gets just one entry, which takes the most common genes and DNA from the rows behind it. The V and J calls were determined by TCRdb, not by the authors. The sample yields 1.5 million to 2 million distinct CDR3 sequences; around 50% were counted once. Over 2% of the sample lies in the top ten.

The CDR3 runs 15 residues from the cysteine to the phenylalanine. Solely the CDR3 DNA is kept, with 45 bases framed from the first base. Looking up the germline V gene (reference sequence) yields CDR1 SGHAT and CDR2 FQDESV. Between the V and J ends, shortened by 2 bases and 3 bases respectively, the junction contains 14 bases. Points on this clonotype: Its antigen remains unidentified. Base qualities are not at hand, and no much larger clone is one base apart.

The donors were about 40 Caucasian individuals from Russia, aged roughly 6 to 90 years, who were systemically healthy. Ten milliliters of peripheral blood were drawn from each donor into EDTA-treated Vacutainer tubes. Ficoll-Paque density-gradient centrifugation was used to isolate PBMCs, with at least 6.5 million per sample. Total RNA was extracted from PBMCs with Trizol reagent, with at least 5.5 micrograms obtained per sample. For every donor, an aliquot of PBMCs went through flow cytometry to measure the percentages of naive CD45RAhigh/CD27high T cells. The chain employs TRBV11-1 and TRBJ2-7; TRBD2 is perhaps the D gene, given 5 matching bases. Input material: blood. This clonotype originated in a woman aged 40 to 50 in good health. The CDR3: CASSLLSGSNYEQYF. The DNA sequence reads TGTGCCAGCAGCTTATTGTCGGGATCGAACTACGAGCAGTACTTC.